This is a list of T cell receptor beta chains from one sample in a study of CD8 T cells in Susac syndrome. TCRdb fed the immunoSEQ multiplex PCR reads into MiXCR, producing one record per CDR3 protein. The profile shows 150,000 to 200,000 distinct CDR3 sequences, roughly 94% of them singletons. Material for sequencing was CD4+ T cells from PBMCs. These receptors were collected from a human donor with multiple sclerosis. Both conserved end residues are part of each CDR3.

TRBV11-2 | CASTLGAQVREAFF
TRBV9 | CASNIPGVGYTF
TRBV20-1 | CSAKGISYNEQFF
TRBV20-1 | CSARDRTSGRYEQYF
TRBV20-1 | CSARASGANTEAFF
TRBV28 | CASSFSGHEQFF
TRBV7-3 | CASSLWGVGQPQHF
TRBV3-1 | CPSSTFYEQYF
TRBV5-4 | CASSRPGTNRGGYTF
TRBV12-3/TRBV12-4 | CASSLIRAADTDTQYF
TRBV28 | CASSFSRGGVGQPQHF
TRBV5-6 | CASRLEDAAYEQYF
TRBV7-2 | CASSYTPQETQYF
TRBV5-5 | CASSLGTGNYGYTF
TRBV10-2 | CASSPPSTYQPQHF
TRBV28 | CASSLSDYEQYF
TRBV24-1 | CATSDSGWDGELFF
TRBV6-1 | CASSDRLAGFTGELFF
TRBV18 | CASSSGVAGANVLTF
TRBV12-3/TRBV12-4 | CASSALQIREKLFF
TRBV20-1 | CSARSWGGQGVDEQYF
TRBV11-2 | CASSSRTSNTGELFF